The entry below describes one T cell receptor beta chain. Enrollment of patients from Seattle took place during active infection, with longitudinal follow-up. The sample originates from a study of blood T cell repertoires in COVID-19. Study summary: Specimens from acute and convalescent COVID-19 originated in the United States, Italy and Spain. The analysed material was cDNA or gDNA that came from T cells, B-cell-depleted T cells, or PBMCs.

Trimming took off 7 bases at V and 0 bases at J, with 4 bases between the two ends. This CDR3 has 12 amino acids. CDR1 is MDHEN and CDR2 is SYDVKM in the germline V gene. TCRdb's table, derived via immunoSEQ multiplex PCR, lists solely in-frame clones and lacks some. Among 100,000 to 150,000 clones listed, 90% were seen once. The chain is built from TRBV28 and TRBJ1-5; D is ambiguous. This clonotype was obtained from a man aged 60 to 69 with COVID-19, enrolled during active disease. Specimen: peripheral blood. CDR3 loop: CASTSSNQPQHF. The CDR3 nucleotides are TGTGCCAGCACCTCTAGCAATCAGCCCCAGCATTTT.